Below, 11 T cell receptor beta chains from the same sample are listed, as sequenced in a study of cytomegalovirus exposure and HLA in healthy donors. Vbeta (60) and Jbeta (13) primers were used in the PCR. The protocol was immunoSEQ multiplex PCR, while the TCRdb copy is restricted to in-frame clones and leaves out a portion. The sample has 150,000 to 200,000 clones, just over 75% seen once. Material: PBMCs. These receptors originate from a woman in her twenties or thirties in good health and CMV-seropositive.

The chain has TRBV11-2 and TRBJ2-7; possible D gene TRBD2, 7 bases. The CDR3 is 15 residues long. The V end lost 3 bases, the J end lost 2 bases, and 14 bases lay between the germline ends. CDR1 is SGHAT and CDR2 is FQNNGV in the germline V gene. The CDR3 region has the DNA TGTGCCAGCAGCTTCGGGCGGGGGCCCACCTACGAGCAGTACTTC. Protein: CASSFGRGPTYEQYF.

This chain joins TRBV14 and TRBJ2-5; 8 bases line up with TRBD1. The CDR3 runs to 14 residues. V shed 4 bases, J shed 4 bases, and the junction held 5 bases outside the gene matches. CDR1 is SGHDN and CDR2 is FVKESK in the germline V gene. The CDR3 DNA is TGTGCCAGCAGCCCCCGGGACAGGATAGAGACCCAGTACTTC. Translated, it gives CASSPRDRIETQYF.

This clone was picked up one time. The V and J genes are TRBV7-9 and TRBJ1-1; D is undetermined. The CDR3 is 11 residues long. Germline CDR1 is SEHNR and CDR2 is FQNEAQ (reference sequence). Trimming pared 7 bases from V and 10 bases from J, leaving 13 bases between. The chain's CDR3 is CASTLADVAFF. As DNA, the CDR3 is TGTGCCAGCACCCTTGCGGATGTAGCTTTCTTT.

The V call is TRBV13, the J call TRBJ2-5; D is possibly TRBD1 (5 bases). The CDR3 totals 14 residues. Germline CDR1 reads PRHDT; CDR2 reads FYEKMQ (reference sequence). V lost 6 bases and J lost 5, with 16 bases in between. The CDR3 region is CASSLGASVETQYF. In DNA, the CDR3 is TGTGCCAGCAGTCTAGGGGCTAGTGTCGAGACCCAGTACTTC.

The chain carries TRBV11-3 and TRBJ2-2; D gene uncertain. Germline lookup yields CDR1 SGHNT and CDR2 YENEEA. V lost 6 bases and J 8 bases, leaving 10 bases between the germline ends. CDR3 length: 12 residues. The CDR3 sequence: CASRESAGELFF. CDR3 nucleotide sequence: TGTGCCAGCAGAGAGAGTGCTGGGGAGCTGTTTTTT.

This chain connects TRBV5-6 to TRBJ2-6; no clear D gene. This CDR3 spans 13 amino acids. Deletions cut 4 bases from V and 2 bases from J, with 4 bases between. Per germline, CDR1 SGHDT and CDR2 YYEEEE. The CDR3 protein is CASSQTGANVLTF. The CDR3 region has the DNA TGTGCCAGCAGCCAAACTGGGGCCAACGTCCTGACTTTC.

V and J are TRBV27 and TRBJ2-3, with TRBD1 matching over 8 bases. The CDR3 runs to 17 residues. V was clipped by 0 bases and J by 0 bases; unmatched bases: 5. Germline V gene sequence: CDR1 MNHEY, CDR2 SMNVEV (reference sequence). The DNA for the CDR3 is TGTGCCAGCAGTTTATCGAACAGGGGGGCTAGCACAGATACGCAGTATTTT. Residues: CASSLSNRGASTDTQYF.

This clone was counted a few times. This sequence joins TRBV14 and TRBJ1-1; 9 bases are a match to TRBD1. This CDR3 comprises 16 residues. Germline V gene lookup returns CDR1 SGHDN and CDR2 FVKESK. With V trimmed by 4 bases and J by 5 bases, 11 bases remained unmatched. CDR3 sequence: CASSLGQGLPGTEAFF. Here the CDR3 DNA reads TGTGCCAGCAGCCTGGGACAGGGCCTTCCGGGTACTGAAGCTTTCTTT.

The chain links TRBV11-2 to TRBJ2-1, with a tentative D call TRBD2 (5 bases). CDR1 is SGHAT, CDR2 FQNNGV, per germline. V was shortened by 5 bases and J by 8 bases, with 16 bases between the two germline ends. The CDR3 totals 14 residues. The CDR3 coding sequence is TGTGCCAGCAGCCCCGAAGTGGGAGTACATGAGCAGTTCTTC. Translated, it gives CASSPEVGVHEQFF.

The V and J genes are TRBV5-1 and TRBJ2-7, with 9 positions matching TRBD1. With 5 bases clipped from V and 5 bases from J, the junction kept 2 bases outside the gene matches. The CDR3 consists of 12 residues. Germline CDR1 and CDR2: SGHRS and YFSETQ. DNA of the CDR3: TGCGCCAGCAGTTGGGACAGGGACGAGCAGTACTTC. It yields the protein CASSWDRDEQYF.

The chain combines TRBV5-8 with TRBJ2-2; D not resolved. This CDR3 region has 12 residues. In germline, CDR1 is SGHTS, CDR2 YDEGEE. V gave up 4 bases and J gave up 3 bases, with 4 bases separating them. This CDR3 reads CASSSYTGELFF. The CDR3 nucleotides read TGTGCCAGCAGCAGCTACACCGGGGAGCTGTTTTTT.